This entry lists 26 T cell receptor beta chains sequenced from one sample in a study of PD-L1 blockade in urothelial cancer. Some clones are missing from TCRdb's copy, which holds only in-frame ones; the method was immunoSEQ multiplex PCR. The data show 35,000 to 50,000 clones, 70% to 85% seen once. Here the sequenced sample was PBMCs, taken around atezolizumab (anti-PD-L1) treatment. The receptors derive from a man between 65 and 85 years old with urothelial cancer.

J is TRBJ1-5 and V is TRBV28; D might be TRBD1 (5 bases). The germline CDR1 and CDR2 sequences are MDHEN and SYDVKM. This CDR3 is built from 14 residues. Between the trimmed V and J ends, which lost 3 bases and 6 bases, there was a span of 12 bases. This CDR3 reads CASSFAGNGQPQHF. The CDR3 bases are TGTGCCAGCAGTTTCGCAGGGAACGGTCAGCCCCAGCATTTT.

The CDR3 loop is CASSQAQGYNEKLFF. Written as DNA, the CDR3 is TGTGCCAGCAGCCAAGCTCAGGGTTATAATGAAAAACTGTTTTTT. The V gene is TRBV4-2, the J gene TRBJ1-4; perhaps TRBD1 as D (5 bases). Trimming removed 1 base from V and 4 bases from J, with 10 bases in between. The CDR3 totals 15 residues. Germline V gene sequence: CDR1 LGHNA, CDR2 YNFKEQ.

The chain recombines TRBV5-1 with TRBJ2-3; tentatively, D is TRBD2 (5 bases). In germline, CDR1 is SGHRS, CDR2 YFSETQ. V gave up 0 bases and J gave up 0 bases, with 8 bases separating them. The CDR3 loop spans 15 amino acids. DNA of the CDR3: TGCGCCAGCAGCTTGGACCGGGATAGCACAGATACGCAGTATTTT. It codes for CASSLDRDSTDTQYF.

The chain employs TRBV28 and TRBJ1-5; D not certain. Trimming cost V 6 bases and J 7 bases, with 7 bases left between them. The CDR3 runs to 11 residues. CDR1 is MDHEN, CDR2 SYDVKM, per germline. For the CDR3, the DNA is TGTGCCAGCAGCCTAACCCAGCCCCAGCATTTT. Protein product: CASSLTQPQHF.

The CDR3 DNA reads TGCGCCAGCAGCTTGGGGCCCTGGGCAGATAACACCGGGGAGCTGTTTTTT. This codes for CASSLGPWADNTGELFF. The rearrangement links TRBV5-1 to TRBJ2-2; D is uncertain. The CDR3 is made up of 17 amino acids. Trimming took 0 bases from V and 2 from J, leaving 14 bases between them. Germline CDR1 and CDR2: SGHRS and YFSETQ.

This clone appeared once. The chain uses TRBV11-2 and TRBJ2-7; 9 bases match TRBD2. J was trimmed by 2 bases and V by 3 bases; bases with no gene match: 5. The CDR3 contains 15 residues. Germline lookup yields CDR1 SGHAT and CDR2 FQNNGV. The chain's CDR3 is CASSFSPSGTYEQYF. The CDR3 DNA is TGTGCCAGCAGCTTTTCTCCTAGCGGGACCTACGAGCAGTACTTC.

This clone was found once. The V gene is TRBV12-5, the J gene TRBJ2-3; D possibly corresponds to TRBD1 (6 bases). The germline CDR1 and CDR2 sequences are LGHNT and FRNRAP. V was clipped by 2 bases and J by 0 bases, with 15 bases between them. There are 17 residues in the CDR3. CDR3 loop: CASGLSSGVRSTDTQYF. The CDR3 nucleotides are TGTGCTAGTGGTTTGTCATCAGGGGTGAGAAGCACAGATACGCAGTATTTT.

The chain joins TRBV30 to TRBJ1-1; 11 nucleotides align to TRBD1. Trimming took 6 bases from V and 7 from J; bases not matched to a gene: 7. Germline CDR1 reads GTSNPN; CDR2 reads SVGIG (reference sequence). The CDR3 runs 13 residues. This chain's CDR3 is CACVGQGVGEAFF. The DNA of the CDR3 is TGTGCCTGCGTGGGACAGGGGGTTGGTGAAGCTTTCTTT.

The chain joins TRBV4-3 to TRBJ2-3; no firm D call. Trimming took off 4 bases at V and 0 bases at J, with 14 bases between the two ends. CDR3 length: 16 amino acids. CDR1 LGHNA and CDR2 YSLEER come from the germline V gene. CDR3 nucleotides: TGCGCCAGCAGCCCCTCCCTAGAGCGTAGCACAGATACGCAGTATTTT. Translated, it gives CASSPSLERSTDTQYF.

This chain joins TRBV28 and TRBJ1-4, with TRBD1 identical over 9 bases. This CDR3 comprises 15 residues. V shed 4 bases, J shed 8 bases, and the junction held 8 bases outside the gene matches. From germline, CDR1 is MDHEN and CDR2 SYDVKM. The CDR3 is CASSSAGTGYEKLFF. Written as DNA, the CDR3 is TGTGCCAGCAGTTCCGCCGGGACAGGGTACGAAAAACTGTTTTTT.

The J gene is TRBJ2-2, the V gene TRBV27; D may be TRBD1 (5 bases). Deletions cut 5 bases from V and 8 bases from J, with 12 bases between. Germline CDR1 MNHEY, CDR2 SMNVEV (reference sequence). This CDR3 is built from 13 residues. DNA of the CDR3: TGTGCCAGCAGTCTTGGACATTCTGGGGAGCTGTTTTTT. As protein: CASSLGHSGELFF.

This clone was observed a few times. The chain combines TRBV2 with TRBJ1-2; 8 positions agree with TRBD1. Trimming at V came to 7 bases and at J to 6 bases, leaving 7 bases not matched to a gene. The CDR3 extends over 13 amino acids. Germline V gene sequence: CDR1 SNHLY, CDR2 FYNNEI. The CDR3 loop is CASTSDREDGYTF. CDR3 in DNA: TGTGCCAGCACCTCGGACAGGGAGGATGGCTACACCTTC.

This chain links TRBV29-1 with TRBJ1-2; D might be TRBD1 (5 bases). The ends were cut back, 8 bases at V and 0 bases at J, with 10 bases in the middle. Germline CDR1 SQVTM, CDR2 ANQGSEA. The CDR3 sequence is 12 residues long. DNA of the CDR3: TGCAGCTACCTGACAGCTAACTATGGCTACACCTTC. Protein: CSYLTANYGYTF.

This chain joins TRBV28 and TRBJ1-2, with D hard to call. This CDR3 has 19 residues. Between the trimmed V and J ends, which lost 3 bases and 0 bases, there was a span of 23 bases. Germline V gene data show CDR1 as MDHEN and CDR2 as SYDVKM. The CDR3 loop reads CASSLGWSLTGVANYGYTF. The CDR3 DNA reads as TGTGCCAGCAGTTTGGGTTGGTCACTCACGGGAGTAGCTAACTATGGCTACACCTTC.

The J gene is TRBJ2-7, the V gene TRBV19, with TRBD1 matching over 8 bases. CDR1 LNHDA and CDR2 SQIVND come from the germline V gene (reference sequence). The CDR3 spans 14 residues. V shed 5 bases and J 6 bases; nucleotides not matched to a gene: 9. This CDR3 reads CASSSRGQEGEQYF. As DNA, the CDR3 is TGTGCCAGTAGTTCCAGGGGGCAGGAGGGCGAGCAGTACTTC.

The gene calls are TRBV5-1 and TRBJ2-6; D perhaps matches TRBD1 (5 bases). Germline assignment: CDR1 SGHRS and CDR2 YFSETQ. The ends were cut back, 0 bases at V and 1 base at J, with 5 bases in the middle. The CDR3 totals 15 residues. The CDR3 loop reads CASSLEGSGANVLTF. The CDR3 DNA reads as TGCGCCAGCAGCTTGGAGGGGTCTGGGGCCAACGTCCTGACTTTC.

The chain couples TRBV28 to TRBJ1-2; D unclear. V dropped 3 bases and J dropped 7 bases, with 21 bases sitting between them. Germline CDR1 is MDHEN and CDR2 is SYDVKM. The length of the CDR3 is 16 residues. Here the CDR3 reads CASSFATLSFTSGYTF. The CDR3 DNA reads TGTGCCAGCAGTTTTGCAACCCTTTCTTTTACTTCTGGCTACACCTTC.

This chain links TRBV7-9 with TRBJ2-1, with 7 nucleotides matching TRBD1. The ends lost 1 base at V and 2 bases at J; junction bases unmatched: 5. CDR1 is SEHNR, CDR2 FQNEAQ, per germline (reference sequence). There are 16 residues in the CDR3. Here the CDR3 DNA reads TGTGCCAGCAGCTTAGGGGGGACAGATCCCTACAATGAGCAGTTCTTC. Protein product: CASSLGGTDPYNEQFF.

J is TRBJ1-5 and V is TRBV19; 8 bases are shared with TRBD1. V lost 4 bases and J lost 5; bases outside the gene matches: 4. Germline assignment: CDR1 LNHDA and CDR2 SQIVND (reference sequence). CDR3 length: 14 residues. The CDR3 protein is CASSTRTGHQPQHF. CDR3 DNA: TGTGCCAGTAGTACCAGGACAGGGCATCAGCCCCAGCATTTT. The whole variable domain, remainder taken from reference TRBV19 and TRBJ1-5, is DGGITQSPKYLFRKEGQNVTLSCEQNLNHDAMYWYRQDPGQGLRLIYYSQIVNDFQKGDIAEGYSVSREKKESFPLTVTSAQKNPTAFYLCASSTRTGHQPQHFGDGTRLSIL.

The V call is TRBV7-2, the J call TRBJ1-5; tentative D call: TRBD1 (6 bases). Trimming cost V 5 bases and J 2 bases, with 13 bases left between them. This CDR3 has 15 amino acids. The germline V gene has CDR1 SGHTA and CDR2 FQGNSA. CDR3 in DNA: TGTGCCAGCAGCGAGAGGGGGGGCGGCAATCAGCCCCAGCATTTT. Translating it yields CASSERGGGNQPQHF.

The DNA of the CDR3 is TGCGCCAGCAGCTTGTCGGCTAGCGGCAATGAGCAGTTCTTC. Translated: CASSLSASGNEQFF. The chain joins TRBV5-1 to TRBJ2-1; 7 nucleotides agree with TRBD2. J gave up 6 bases and V 1 base, and 4 bases lay outside the gene matches. Germline V gives CDR1 SGHRS, CDR2 YFSETQ. This CDR3 is 14 amino acids long.

This clone was recorded once. The chain joins TRBV28 to TRBJ2-1, with 9 positions matching TRBD2. After removal of 3 bases from V and 6 bases from J, the junction contained 6 bases not matched to a gene. CDR3 length equals 15 residues. Germline CDR1 reads MDHEN; CDR2 reads SYDVKM. The CDR3 DNA sequence: TGTGCCAGCAGTTTTACTAGCGGGTTTCGCAATGAGCAGTTCTTC. Translation gives CASSFTSGFRNEQFF.

V gene TRBV7-8 combines with J gene TRBJ2-5; 11 positions match TRBD2. CDR3 length: 16 residues. V lost 1 base to trimming and J lost 3 bases; unmatched junction nucleotides: 4. CDR1 is SGHVS and CDR2 is FQNEAQ in the germline V gene. DNA of the CDR3: TGTGCCAGCAGCTTAGGACTAGCGGGACAGAAAGAGACCCAGTACTTC. It yields the protein CASSLGLAGQKETQYF.

The sample holds one count of this clone. The V gene is TRBV7-8, the J gene TRBJ2-3, with TRBD2 matching over 11 bases. The V segment lost 3 bases and the J segment 0 bases; nucleotides outside the gene matches: 5. CDR3 size: 17 residues. The germline V gene encodes CDR1 SGHVS and CDR2 FQNEAQ. The CDR3, as DNA: TGTGCCAGCAGCTTCGCTACTAGCGGGAGCAGCACAGATACGCAGTATTTT. This gives the protein CASSFATSGSSTDTQYF.

This clone has ten or more counts. The V and J genes are TRBV7-9 and TRBJ1-1; no clear D. Germline CDR1 is SEHNR and CDR2 is FQNEAQ (reference sequence). The CDR3 is 12 amino acids. V lost 2 bases, J lost 5 bases, and 6 bases lay in between. For the CDR3, the DNA is TGTGCCAGCAGCTTACAGGCTACTGAAGCTTTCTTT. It codes for CASSLQATEAFF.

This chain links TRBV9 with TRBJ2-1; TRBD1 is a possible D gene (5 bases). V was shortened by 4 bases and J by 6 bases, with 14 bases between the two germline ends. The CDR3 length is 14 residues. Germline assignment: CDR1 SGDLS and CDR2 YYNGEE. The CDR3 sequence is CASSLSQGSNEQFF. The CDR3 bases are TGTGCCAGCAGCCTCTCCCAGGGTAGCAATGAGCAGTTCTTC.